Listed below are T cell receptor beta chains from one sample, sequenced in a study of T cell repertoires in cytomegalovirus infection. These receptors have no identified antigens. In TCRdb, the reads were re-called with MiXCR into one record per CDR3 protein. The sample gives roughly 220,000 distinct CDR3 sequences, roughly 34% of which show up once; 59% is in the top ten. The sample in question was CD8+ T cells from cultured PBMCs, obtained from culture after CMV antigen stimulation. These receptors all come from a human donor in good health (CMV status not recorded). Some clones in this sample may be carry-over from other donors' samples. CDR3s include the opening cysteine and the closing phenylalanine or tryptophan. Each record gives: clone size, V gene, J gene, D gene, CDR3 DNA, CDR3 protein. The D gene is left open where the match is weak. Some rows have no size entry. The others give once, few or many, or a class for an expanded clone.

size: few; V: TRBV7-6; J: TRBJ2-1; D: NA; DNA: TGTGCCAGCAGCTTAGCAGGGGTCGGCGTTTACAATGAGCAGTTCTTC; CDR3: CASSLAGVGVYNEQFF
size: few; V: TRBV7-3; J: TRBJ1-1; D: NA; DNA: TGTGCCAGCAGCTTTGCTCAGAGTGAGGGAGCTTTCTTT; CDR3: CASSFAQSEGAFF
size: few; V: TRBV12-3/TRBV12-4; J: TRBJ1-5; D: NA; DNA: TGTGCCAGCAGTTTTGCAGTAGGGAACAATCAGCCCCAGCATTTT; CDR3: CASSFAVGNNQPQHF
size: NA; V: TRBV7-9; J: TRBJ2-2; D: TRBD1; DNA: TGTGCCAGCAGCCGAGACAGGGGCGAGAACACCGGGGAGCTGTTTTTT; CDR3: CASSRDRGENTGELFF
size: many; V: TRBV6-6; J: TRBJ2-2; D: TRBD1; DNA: TGTGCCAGCAGTTACTCTGGTGGGGACAGGGCCTACACCGGGGAGCTGTTTTTT; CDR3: CASSYSGGDRAYTGELFF
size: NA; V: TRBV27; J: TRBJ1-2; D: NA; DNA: TGTGCCAGCAGTTTAAGTCAGGGGCTCTATGGCTACACCTTC; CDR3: CASSLSQGLYGYTF
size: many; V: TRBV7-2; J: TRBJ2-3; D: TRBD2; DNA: TGTGCCAGCAGCTTAACTAGCGGGGCCCTTGGTGATACGCAGTATTTT; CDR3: CASSLTSGALGDTQYF
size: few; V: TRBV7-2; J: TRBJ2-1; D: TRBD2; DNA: TGTGCCAGCAGCTTAGTGGCTAGCGGCTACTATAATGAGCAGTTCTTC; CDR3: CASSLVASGYYNEQFF
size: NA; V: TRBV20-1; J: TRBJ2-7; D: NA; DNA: TGCAGTGCATACCCGGGACCCCAGGGCGAGCAGTACTTC; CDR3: CSAYPGPQGEQYF
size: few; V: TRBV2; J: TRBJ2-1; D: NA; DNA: TGTGCCAGCATAGGGAGGGGGGGCCTGGGTGAGCAGTTCTTC; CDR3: CASIGRGGLGEQFF
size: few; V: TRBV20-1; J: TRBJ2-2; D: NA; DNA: TGCAGTGCTAGCCCCCGAGTGGGCGGAGACACCGGGGAGCTGTTTTTT; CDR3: CSASPRVGGDTGELFF
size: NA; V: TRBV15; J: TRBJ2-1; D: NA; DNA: TGTGCCACCAGCAGAGAGTGGTCCCCCAACTACAATGAGCAGTTCTTC; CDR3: CATSREWSPNYNEQFF
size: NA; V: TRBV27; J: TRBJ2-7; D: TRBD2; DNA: TGTGCCAGCAGTTTATTCCGGACTAGCTACGAGCAGTACTTC; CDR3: CASSLFRTSYEQYF
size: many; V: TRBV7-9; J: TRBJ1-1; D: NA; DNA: TGTGCCAGCAGCTTGACGGGATTTAGGAACACTGAAGCTTTCTTT; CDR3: CASSLTGFRNTEAFF
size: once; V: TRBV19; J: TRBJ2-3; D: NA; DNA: TGTGCCAGTAGTATATGGCCAGACAATCCAGATACGCAGTATTTT; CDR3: CASSIWPDNPDTQYF
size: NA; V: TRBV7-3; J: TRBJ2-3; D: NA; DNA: TGTGCCAGCAGCCTCAGGGGGCGGGAGACAGATACGCAGTATTTT; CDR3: CASSLRGRETDTQYF
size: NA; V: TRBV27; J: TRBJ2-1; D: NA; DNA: TGTGCCAGCAGTGAAAGAGCCTACAATGAGCAGTTCTTC; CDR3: CASSERAYNEQFF
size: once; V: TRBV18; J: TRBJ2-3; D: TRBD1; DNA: TGTGCCAGCTCACCGACAGGGACCCAGACTTCTAGCACAGATACGCAGTATTTT; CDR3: CASSPTGTQTSSTDTQYF
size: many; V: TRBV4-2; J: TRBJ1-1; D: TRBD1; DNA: TGTGCCAGCAGCCAACCTGACAGGGTGAATGCTGAAGCTTTCTTT; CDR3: CASSQPDRVNAEAFF
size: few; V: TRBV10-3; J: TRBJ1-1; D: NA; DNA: TGTGCCATCAGTGAGTCGAGTCAGAACACTGAAGCTTTCTTT; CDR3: CAISESSQNTEAFF
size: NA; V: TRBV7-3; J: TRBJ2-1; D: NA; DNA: TGTGCCAGCAGCCCTCATTCCTTATGGCGGGGCAACTACAATGAGCAGTTCTTC; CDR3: CASSPHSLWRGNYNEQFF
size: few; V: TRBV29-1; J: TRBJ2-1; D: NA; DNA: TGCACGTCGGGGGAGTTGGATGAGCAGTTCTTC; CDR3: CTSGELDEQFF
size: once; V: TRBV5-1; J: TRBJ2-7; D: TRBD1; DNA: TGCGCCAGCAGCGTAAGACAGGGGGCGAACTACGAGCAGTACTTC; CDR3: CASSVRQGANYEQYF
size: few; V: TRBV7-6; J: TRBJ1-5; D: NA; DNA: TGTGCCAGCAGCTTAGAGGCAGGTATATATCAGCCCCAGCATTTT; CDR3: CASSLEAGIYQPQHF
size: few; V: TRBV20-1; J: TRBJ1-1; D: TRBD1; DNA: TGCAGGGCCATGGGAGGGACAGAGAACACTGAAGCTTTCTTT; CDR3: CRAMGGTENTEAFF
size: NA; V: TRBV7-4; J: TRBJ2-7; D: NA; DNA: TGTGCCAGCAGCCCCCGTCATTCACCGGAGCAGTACTTC; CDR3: CASSPRHSPEQYF
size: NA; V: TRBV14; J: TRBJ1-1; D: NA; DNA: TGTGCCGGCAGCCAAGAACAGATGAACACTGAAGCTTTCTTT; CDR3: CAGSQEQMNTEAFF
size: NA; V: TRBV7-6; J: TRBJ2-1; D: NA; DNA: TGTGCCAGCAGCTTAATGGTAAATGAGCAGTTCTTC; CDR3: CASSLMVNEQFF
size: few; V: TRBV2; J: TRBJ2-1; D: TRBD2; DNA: TGTGCCAGCAGGCAACCGGGACTAATAAATGAGCAGTTCTTC; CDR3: CASRQPGLINEQFF
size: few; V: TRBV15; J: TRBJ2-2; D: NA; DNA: TGTGCCACCAGCAGCGGGGGCGGGGAGCTGTTTTTT; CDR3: CATSSGGGELFF
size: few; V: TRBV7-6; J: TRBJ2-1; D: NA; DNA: TGTGCCAGCAGCTCCTCGGGGCGGAATGAGCAGTTCTTC; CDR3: CASSSSGRNEQFF
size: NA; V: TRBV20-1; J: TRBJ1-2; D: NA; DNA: TGCAGTGCTACTCTGCAGGGAACGAAACCCGGCTATGGCTACACCTTC; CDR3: CSATLQGTKPGYGYTF
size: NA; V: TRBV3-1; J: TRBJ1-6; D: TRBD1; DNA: TGTGCCAGCAGCCTAGACGGGACAGGGGGACGTTCACCCCTCCACTTT; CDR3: CASSLDGTGGRSPLHF
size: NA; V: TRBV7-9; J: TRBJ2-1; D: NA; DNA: TGTGCCAGCCCCTCCGGGACTGACCTTTACAATGAGCAGTTCTTC; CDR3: CASPSGTDLYNEQFF
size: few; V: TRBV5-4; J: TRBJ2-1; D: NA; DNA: TGTGCCTGGGGCCGCTCCTACAATGAGCAGTTCTTC; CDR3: CAWGRSYNEQFF
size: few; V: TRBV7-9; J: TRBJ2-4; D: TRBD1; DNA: TGTGCCAGCAGCCCAGGGGGCGGCATAGCCAAAAACATTCAGTACTTC; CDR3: CASSPGGGIAKNIQYF
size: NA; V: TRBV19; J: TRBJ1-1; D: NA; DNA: TGTGCCAGTAGTTCCAGACTCCGTTTGTACACTGAAGCTTTCTTT; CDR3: CASSSRLRLYTEAFF
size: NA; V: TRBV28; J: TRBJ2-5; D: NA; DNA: TGTGCCAGCAGTTTCGACAGGAGGGCTGAGGGGCAAGAGACCCAGTACTTC; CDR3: CASSFDRRAEGQETQYF
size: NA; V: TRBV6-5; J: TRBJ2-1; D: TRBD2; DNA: TGTGCCAGCAGTTCGATGGGACTAGCGGTAGCCGGTGAGCAGTTCTTC; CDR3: CASSSMGLAVAGEQFF
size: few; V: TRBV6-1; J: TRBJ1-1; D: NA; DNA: TGTGCCAGCAGTGAAGGGCGCCAGAACGCTGAAGCTTTCTTT; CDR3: CASSEGRQNAEAFF
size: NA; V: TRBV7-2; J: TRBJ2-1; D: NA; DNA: TGTGCCAGCAGTCACACAGGGTCCTACAATGAGCAGTTCTTC; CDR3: CASSHTGSYNEQFF
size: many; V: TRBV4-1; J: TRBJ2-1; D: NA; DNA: TGCGCCAGCAGCGTTCGGAGCAGGGGCGCAGGGATGGACGGTGAGCAGTTCTTC; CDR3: CASSVRSRGAGMDGEQFF
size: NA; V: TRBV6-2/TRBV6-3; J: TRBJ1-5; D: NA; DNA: TGTGCCAGCACCCACGGTAGCAATCAGCCCCAGCATTTT; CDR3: CASTHGSNQPQHF
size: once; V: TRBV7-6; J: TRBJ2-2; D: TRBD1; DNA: TGTGCCAGCAGCTCCCGACAGGGAAGCGACACCGGGGAGCTGTTTTTT; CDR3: CASSSRQGSDTGELFF
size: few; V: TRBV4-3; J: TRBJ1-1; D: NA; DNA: TGCGCCAGCAGCCAAGGGACAGACTCGAACACTGAAGCTTTCTTT; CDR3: CASSQGTDSNTEAFF
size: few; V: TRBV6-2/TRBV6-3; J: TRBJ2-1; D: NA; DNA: TGTGCCAGCAGTTATGACGGGGTGTATGAGCAGTTCTTC; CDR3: CASSYDGVYEQFF
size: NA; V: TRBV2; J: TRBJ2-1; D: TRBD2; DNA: TGTGCCAGCAGAGGACTAGCGGGAGAGGACAACTACAATGAGCAGTTCTTC; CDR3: CASRGLAGEDNYNEQFF
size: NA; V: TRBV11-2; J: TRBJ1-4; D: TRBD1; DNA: TGTGCCAGCAGCTTTCTGCGGGCGACAGGGACTAATGAAAAACTGTTTTTT; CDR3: CASSFLRATGTNEKLFF
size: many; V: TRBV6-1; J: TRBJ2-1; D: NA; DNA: TGTGCCATCACAGGGTATGATGAGCAGTTCTTC; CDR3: CAITGYDEQFF
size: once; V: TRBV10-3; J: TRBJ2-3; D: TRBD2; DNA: TGTGCCATCGGACTAGCGTCCCTCACAGATACGCAGTATTTT; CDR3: CAIGLASLTDTQYF
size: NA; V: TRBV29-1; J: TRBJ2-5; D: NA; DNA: TGCAGCGTTCGGGGAGAGGCTGGAGAGACCCAGTACTTC; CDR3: CSVRGEAGETQYF
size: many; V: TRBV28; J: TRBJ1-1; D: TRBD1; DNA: TGTGCCAGCAGTTTTCCCTTCCAGGGGGCCTCAAGCACTGAAGCTTTCTTT; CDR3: CASSFPFQGASSTEAFF
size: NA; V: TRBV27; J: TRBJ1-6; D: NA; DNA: TGTGCCAGCAGTTTATCGGTGGCAAGCTCCTATAATTCACCCCTCCACTTT; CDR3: CASSLSVASSYNSPLHF
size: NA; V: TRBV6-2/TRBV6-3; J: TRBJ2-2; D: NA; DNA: TGTGCCAGCGGCGAGCCATCGGATCCCGAGGGTTCGACCGGGGAGCTGTTTTTT; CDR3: CASGEPSDPEGSTGELFF
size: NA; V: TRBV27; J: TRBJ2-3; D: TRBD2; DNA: TGTGCCAGCAGTTTAAGGACTAGCGGGAGGGCAGATACGCAGTATTTT; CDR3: CASSLRTSGRADTQYF
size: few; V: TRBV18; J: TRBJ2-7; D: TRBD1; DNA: TGTGCCAGCTCACCAGGGGACAGCTACGAGCAGTACTTC; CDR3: CASSPGDSYEQYF
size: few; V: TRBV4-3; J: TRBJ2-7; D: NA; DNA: TGCGCCAGCAGCCAAGAAGACGGGTACGAGCAGTACTTC; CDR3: CASSQEDGYEQYF